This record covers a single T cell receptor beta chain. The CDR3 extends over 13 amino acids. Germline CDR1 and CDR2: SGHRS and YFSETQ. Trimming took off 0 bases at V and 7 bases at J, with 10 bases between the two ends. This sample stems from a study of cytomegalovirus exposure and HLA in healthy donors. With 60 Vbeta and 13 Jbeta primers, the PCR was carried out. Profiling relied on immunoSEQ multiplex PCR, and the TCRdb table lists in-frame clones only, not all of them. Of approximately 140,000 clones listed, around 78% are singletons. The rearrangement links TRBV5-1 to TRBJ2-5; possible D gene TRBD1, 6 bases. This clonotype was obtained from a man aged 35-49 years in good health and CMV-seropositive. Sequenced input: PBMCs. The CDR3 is CASSLGGQRTQYF. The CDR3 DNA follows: TGCGCCAGCAGCTTGGGGGGGCAGAGGACCCAGTACTTC.